Below, one T cell receptor (beta chain) is given with its context. Its antigen is undetermined. This CDR3 comprises 14 residues. Between the trimmed V and J ends, which lost 0 bases and 3 bases, there was a span of 5 bases. Germline V gives CDR1 MGHDK, CDR2 SYGVNS. The data were taken from a study of OX40 agonist ivuxolimab in advanced cancers. Study-level background: Dose-escalation patients were diagnosed with hepatocellular carcinoma, melanoma, renal cell cancer or head and neck cancer.

Study conclusions and caveats: Relatively little clonal expansion, among the lowest observed, appeared in partial responders at 0.1-3.0 mg/kg. In the 0.1 to 3.0 mg/kg range, CD4+ and CD8+ blood T cells had expanded clonally by week 6.

Repertoires were generated with immunoSEQ multiplex PCR, while TCRdb's copy carries only in-frame clones and drops some. Of fewer than 85,000 clones detected, around 92% appear once; the ten largest clones hold approximately 0.5%. This chain joins TRBV25-1 and TRBJ2-2; D uncertain. The specimen comprised CD4+ or CD8+ T cells sorted from blood, sampled in a trial of the OX40 agonist ivuxolimab. The receptor was isolated from an adult with an advanced solid tumor such as melanoma, head and neck, liver or kidney cancer. The CDR3 DNA sequence: TGTGCCAGCAGTGAATATGAAGACACCGGGGAGCTGTTTTTT. Translated: CASSEYEDTGELFF.